The text below deals with one TCR beta chain. Produced via immunoSEQ multiplex PCR; TCRdb's table is partial and in-frame only. The sample shows some 300,000 clones, 85% to 90% of them seen only once. The source of the sample is a study of blood T cell repertoires in COVID-19. For the study at large: Material from acute and convalescent COVID-19 was sourced from the United States, Italy and Spain.

CDR3 length equals 13 residues. Germline assignment: CDR1 MNHEY and CDR2 SVGAGI. V was cut by 2 bases and J by 10 bases, with 9 bases left in between. This clonotype was obtained from a young woman with acute COVID-19. The gene calls are TRBV6-5 and TRBJ1-6; D uncertain. Sequencing input: PBMCs or T cells enriched from blood (not recorded which). The CDR3 sequence: CASSYDGNSPLHF. The CDR3 bases are TGTGCCAGCAGTTACGACGGGAACTCACCCCTCCACTTT.